Given below is one TCR beta chain in context. Its antigen remains unknown. The sample originates from a study of CD8+CD57+ T cells in acquired aplastic anemia. The overall study: Mean yield of DNA from sorted CD4+ and CD8+ cells was roughly 3.1 ug.

For CDR3 and TCR beta VDJ profiling, genomic DNA was the template used. TCRdb re-analysed the reads in MiXCR, keeping a single row per CDR3 protein. The sample yields roughly 170,000 distinct CDR3 sequences, approximately 48% seen once. Study-wide findings and caveats: Patients and controls were found to share twenty-nine CD8+ CDR3 sequences.

All patients picked for sequencing had shown, by flow cytometry, an expansion of CD8+CD57+ cells. After removal of 5 bases from V and 2 bases from J, the junction contained 7 bases not matched to a gene. Germline assignment: CDR1 SNHLY and CDR2 FYNNEI. The CDR3 spans 15 residues. The chain links TRBV2 to TRBJ2-7, with TRBD1 matching 9 bases. The sequenced sample consisted of sorted CD4+, CD8+, or CD8+CD57+ T cells (not recorded which) from PBMCs. The clonotype comes from a human donor with aplastic anemia. CDR3: CASSPRGTGTYEQYF. CDR3 nucleotide sequence: TGTGCCAGCAGTCCCCGGGGGACAGGGACCTACGAGCAGTACTTC.